This T cell receptor (beta chain) was recorded in a study of T-cell memory formation after mild COVID-19. The CDR3 runs 15 residues. V lost 5 bases and J 3 bases, leaving 16 bases between the germline ends. Germline CDR1 and CDR2: SGHAT and FQDESV (reference sequence). TCRdb called the 5' RACE reads again in MiXCR, with one record for every CDR3 protein. The table includes a few hundred thousand distinct CDR3 sequences, 15% to 20% detected once. Regarding the study as a whole: Chiefly within CM and EM were the contracting CD4+ clones; CD8+ ones were within EMRA. Among clones contracting day 15 to 85, CD4/CD8 was balanced, whereas later expanders leaned CD4+. Nothing confirmed that second-wave clones peaking on day 37 were specific for SARS-CoV-2.

There are a few counts of this clonotype. Antigen: not known. The sequence was obtained from a man aged 18 to 30 who had mild COVID-19 (a few samples of this study predate the infection). Cell type and time point are not known. V is TRBV11-1 and J is TRBJ2-5; TRBD2 is a possible D gene (6 bases). The material sequenced was PBMCs or a T cell subset sorted from them (not recorded which). The CDR3 bases are TGTGCCAGCAGCGTCGGGACTCACAGAGAAGAGACCCAGTACTTC. Translation gives CASSVGTHREETQYF.